A selection of T cell receptor beta chains follows, all from one sample in a study of T cells in Graves' hyperthyroidism and ophthalmopathy. TCRdb reprocessed the multiplex PCR reads with MiXCR, giving one entry per CDR3 protein. The sample records 530,000 or so distinct CDR3 sequences, 15% to 20% being singletons. The sequenced material came from blood. The origin of the receptors is a woman younger than 35 with Graves' ophthalmopathy. CDR3s leave out the opening cysteine and the closing phenylalanine or tryptophan. Fields, in order: CDR3 protein, J gene, V gene, D gene. The D gene is left open where the match is weak.

AWSNRGTYGYT,TRBJ1-2,TRBV30,.
ASSRTGRGNTGELF,TRBJ2-2,TRBV7-8,TRBD2
ASRDLSGGNSYEQY,TRBJ2-7,TRBV2,TRBD2
ASSLRGGDNEQF,TRBJ2-1,TRBV27,.
SARDSGPSSYNSPLH,TRBJ1-6,TRBV20-1,.
ASSPTASLNTEAF,TRBJ1-1,TRBV7-8,.
ASSRLVPGATNEKLF,TRBJ1-4,TRBV4-1,.
ASSAGQVGRNEQF,TRBJ2-1,TRBV28,TRBD1
SAPGGGTSGIGANVLT,TRBJ2-6,TRBV20-1,TRBD2
ASSPGLANYGYT,TRBJ1-2,TRBV7-9,.
ASSAGRPGNTEAF,TRBJ1-1,TRBV7-3,.
ASRDTSTEAF,TRBJ1-1,TRBV10-3,.
ASSYFARSNEKLF,TRBJ1-4,TRBV6-2/TRBV6-3,.
ASSPYAGEYDGYT,TRBJ1-2,TRBV28,.
ASGTWDRKAF,TRBJ1-1,TRBV2,TRBD1
ASSTTGRYEQY,TRBJ2-7,TRBV7-2,.
SARGTDYNSPLH,TRBJ1-6,TRBV20-1,.
ASSPNGGRRETQY,TRBJ2-5,TRBV7-3,.
ASSPEGATGELF,TRBJ2-2,TRBV19,.
ASSERVGQNTEAF,TRBJ1-1,TRBV6-1,.
SARSSTRYEQF,TRBJ2-1,TRBV20-1,.
ASKPLRTGGRSGNTIY,TRBJ1-3,TRBV2,TRBD1
SVGSGQRYNEQF,TRBJ2-1,TRBV29-1,.
ASSRNQEQF,TRBJ2-1,TRBV28,.
ASSPPSGADTQY,TRBJ2-3,TRBV18,.
ASSLAGWWNTEAF,TRBJ1-1,TRBV5-8,.
ASSFPRTSGNTGELF,TRBJ2-2,TRBV12-3/TRBV12-4,TRBD2
ASRGQGTYEQY,TRBJ2-7,TRBV2,TRBD1
ASSDGPGGYGYT,TRBJ1-2,TRBV28,.
AWSVRGADTQY,TRBJ2-3,TRBV30,TRBD2
SAPGGEAF,TRBJ1-1,TRBV20-1,TRBD1
ASSRKSDVYEQY,TRBJ2-7,TRBV19,.
ASRADITDTQY,TRBJ2-3,TRBV6-1,.
ASSQDRGLYGYT,TRBJ1-2,TRBV4-1,TRBD1
ASSHLGTGGSNTEAF,TRBJ1-1,TRBV3-1,TRBD1
ASTQWGLAGEQETQY,TRBJ2-5,TRBV28,TRBD2
ASTTGTFYNEQF,TRBJ2-1,TRBV28,.
ASSADPYQPQH,TRBJ1-5,TRBV6-1,.
SAKGVAGTYEQY,TRBJ2-7,TRBV20-1,TRBD2
ASSQKTGVDSEAF,TRBJ1-1,TRBV6-1,TRBD1
ASSQDSRTGELF,TRBJ2-2,TRBV4-3,.
AISESTGRGYT,TRBJ1-2,TRBV10-3,.
SVVEAGRTDTQY,TRBJ2-3,TRBV29-1,.
ASSQGAWGGNTEAF,TRBJ1-1,TRBV4-1,.